Listed below are T cell receptor beta chains from one sample, sequenced in a study of Graves' ophthalmopathy and Graves' hyperthyroidism. Via MiXCR, TCRdb re-called the multiplex PCR reads, giving one row per CDR3 protein. The profile shows about 480,000 distinct CDR3 sequences, approximately 15% of them singletons. The sample consisted of blood. All receptors derive from a woman younger than 45 with Graves' ophthalmopathy. The conserved cysteine and the conserved F or W are not part of the CDR3 here. The order of the fields is V gene, clone size, CDR3 protein. Each size is once, few, many or a size class.

>TRBV27|many
ASSATGEGETQY
>TRBV7-8|many
ASSLGLRGPQETQY
>TRBV7-9|many
ASSLGGPPQY
>TRBV4-1|many
ASSHGDKTSYEQY
>TRBV29-1|few
SVVCFRDRSTGELF
>TRBV6-1|many
ASSVSSGSPQETQY
>TRBV5-1|many
ASSFRQGGYGYT
>TRBV7-3|many
ASSLKAGGKGGYT
>TRBV9|many
ASSPGSSTGELF
>TRBV30|many
AWKMDLTNTGELF
>TRBV11-3|many
ASSLQTPLTTGRYYGYT
>TRBV20-1|many
SAYLGTSLISLQETQY
>TRBV5-1|many
ASSLVSGISSGANVLT
>TRBV20-1|many
SASGLAGVGAYEQY
>TRBV11-1|many
ASSLGLSDRGRHYGYT
>TRBV20-1|many
SAGGLGNTEAF
>TRBV24-1|many
ASDGEASGNTIY
>TRBV3-1|many
ASSPPLATYEQY
>TRBV2|many
ASSESDMGYGYT
>TRBV5-4|many
ASSPGQGYPYEQY
>TRBV12-3/TRBV12-4|many
ASSPLARGQETQY